The entry below gives a single T cell receptor beta chain sequence along with its context. The data belong to a study of blood T cell repertoires in COVID-19. Study-level information: The United States, Italy and Spain provided the acute and convalescent COVID-19 samples. Sources were T cells, B-cell-depleted T cells, or PBMCs; the material itself was cDNA or gDNA.

Per the original methods: Estimated nucleated cell counts came from reference gene primer amplification. Sequencing used immunoSEQ multiplex PCR; TCRdb keeps in-frame clones, though not all of them. The D gene and trimming were derived from the DNA, and the V and J assignments and clone size from that table. The data show 95,000 to 120,000 clones, approximately 90% seen once. This receptor was identified in a woman in her 50s with acute or convalescent COVID-19. Sequenced sample: peripheral blood.

In DNA, the CDR3 is TGTGCCAGCAGCTTAGATGGGACTAGCAGCTACAATGAGCAGTTCTTC. Translation gives CASSLDGTSSYNEQFF. The chain recombines TRBV11-3 with TRBJ2-1; 9 nucleotides line up with TRBD2. Germline V CDR1 and CDR2: SGHNT, YENEEA. Trimming cost V 0 bases and J 3 bases; bases outside gene matches: 3. The CDR3 sequence is 16 residues long.